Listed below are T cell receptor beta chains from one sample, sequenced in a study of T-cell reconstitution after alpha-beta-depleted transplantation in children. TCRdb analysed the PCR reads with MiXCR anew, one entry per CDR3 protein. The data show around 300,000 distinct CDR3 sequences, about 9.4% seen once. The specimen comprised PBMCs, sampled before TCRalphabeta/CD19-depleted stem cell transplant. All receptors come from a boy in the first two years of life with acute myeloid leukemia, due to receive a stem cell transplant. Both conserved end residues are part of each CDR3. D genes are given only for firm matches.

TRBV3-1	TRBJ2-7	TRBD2	CACSQGLAGGSYEQYF
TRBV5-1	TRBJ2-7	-	CASSLAPVTSYEQYF
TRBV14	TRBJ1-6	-	CASSQHRNNSPLHF
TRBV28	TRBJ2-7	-	CASSPRGPTYEQYF
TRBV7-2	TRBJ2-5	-	CASSLIGGVQETQYF
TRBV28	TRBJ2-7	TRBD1	CASIGTGAPYEQYF
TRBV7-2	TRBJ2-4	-	CASSPSLVLAKNIQYF
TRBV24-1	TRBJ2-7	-	CATSDPRDATYEQYF
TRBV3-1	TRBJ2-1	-	CASSRGLDQFF
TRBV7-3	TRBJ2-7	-	CASSFHGGTVYEQYF
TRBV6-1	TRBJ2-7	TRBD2	CASSERGAGGPDYEQYF
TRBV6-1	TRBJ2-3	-	CASSEAEGADTQYF
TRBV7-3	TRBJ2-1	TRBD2	CASSFGTSGSNEQFF
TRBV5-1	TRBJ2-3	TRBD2	CASSGYSGGALDTQYF
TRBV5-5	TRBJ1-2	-	CASRLFSAINYGYTF
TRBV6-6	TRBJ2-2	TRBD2	CASSISGGANTGELFF
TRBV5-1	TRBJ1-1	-	CASSRDPTEAFF
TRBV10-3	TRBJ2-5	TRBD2	CAISPTSGEETQYF
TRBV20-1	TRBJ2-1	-	CSASHRGGSYNEQFF
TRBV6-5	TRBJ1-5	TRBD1	CASSFDRGENQPQHF
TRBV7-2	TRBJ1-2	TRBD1	CASSLAGAGGLVYGYTF
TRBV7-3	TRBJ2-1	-	CASRWGGPRSYNEQFF
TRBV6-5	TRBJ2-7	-	CASSYSSPPGQIYEQYF
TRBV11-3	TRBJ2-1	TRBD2	CASSSGRRINEQFF
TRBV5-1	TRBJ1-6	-	CASSLVNSLKDSPLHF
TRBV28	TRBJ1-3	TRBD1	CASSLLGQVELSGNTIYF
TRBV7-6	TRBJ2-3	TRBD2	CASSSYGTSVDTQYF
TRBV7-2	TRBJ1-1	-	CASSLFGTENTEAFF
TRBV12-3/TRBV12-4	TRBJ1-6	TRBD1	CASSGTGPEGPLHF
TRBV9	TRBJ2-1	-	CASSQSGSPHGEQFF
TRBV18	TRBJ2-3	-	CASSPWERGLTDTQYF
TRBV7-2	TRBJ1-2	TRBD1	CASSLQTTGRLHGYTF
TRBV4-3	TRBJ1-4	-	CASSGTRGGRIEKLFF
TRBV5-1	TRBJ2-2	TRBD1	CASSFDRARTGELFF
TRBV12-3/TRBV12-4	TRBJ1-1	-	CASSFYPTEAFF
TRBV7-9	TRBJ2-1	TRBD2	CASSLEAGGPYNEQFF
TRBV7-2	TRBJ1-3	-	CASSSQQGNTIYF
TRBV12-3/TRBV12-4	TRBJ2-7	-	CASSPYMGPFYEQYF
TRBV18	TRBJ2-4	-	CASSPSGTKNIQYF
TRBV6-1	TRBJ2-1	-	CASSRTIGNEQFF
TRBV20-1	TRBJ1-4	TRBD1	CSGILGQLNEKLFF
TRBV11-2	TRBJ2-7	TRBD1	CASSLVGQGAAYEQYF
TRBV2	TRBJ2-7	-	CASSEPMRYEQYF
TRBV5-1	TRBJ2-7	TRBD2	CASCFTSGSYEQYF
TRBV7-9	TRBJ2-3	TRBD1	CASPWPGQGTDTQYF
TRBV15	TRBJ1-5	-	CATSGGRSSQHF
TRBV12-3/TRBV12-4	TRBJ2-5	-	CASTPGAEQETQYF
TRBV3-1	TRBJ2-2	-	CASSQELFLGVTGELFF
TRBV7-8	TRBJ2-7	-	CASSLVQVGSYEQYF
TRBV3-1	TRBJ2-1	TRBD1	CASSGQVSYNEQFF
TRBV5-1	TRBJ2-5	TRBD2	CASSLDRTSRETQYF
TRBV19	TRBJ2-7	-	CASSIGWGYEQYF